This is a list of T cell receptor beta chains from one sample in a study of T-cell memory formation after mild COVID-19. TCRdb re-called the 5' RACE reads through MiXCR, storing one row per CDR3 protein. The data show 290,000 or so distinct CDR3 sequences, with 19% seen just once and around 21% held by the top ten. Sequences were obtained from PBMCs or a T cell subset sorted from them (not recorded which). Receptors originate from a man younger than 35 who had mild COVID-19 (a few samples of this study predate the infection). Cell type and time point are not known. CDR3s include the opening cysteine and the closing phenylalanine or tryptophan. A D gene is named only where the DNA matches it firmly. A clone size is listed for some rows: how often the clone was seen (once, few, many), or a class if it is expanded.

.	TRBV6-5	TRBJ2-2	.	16	CASSYSRQANTGELFF	TGTGCCAGCAGTTACTCGAGACAGGCGAACACCGGGGAGCTGTTTTTT
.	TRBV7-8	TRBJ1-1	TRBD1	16	CASSLQWTGPNTEAFF	TGTGCCAGCAGCTTACAGTGGACAGGGCCTAACACTGAAGCTTTCTTT
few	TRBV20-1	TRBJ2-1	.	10	CSALREGQFF	TGCAGTGCTCTACGTGAGGGGCAGTTCTTC
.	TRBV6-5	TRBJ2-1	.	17	CASSYGWDSEKYNEQFF	TGTGCCAGCAGTTACGGGTGGGACTCCGAAAAATACAATGAGCAGTTCTTC
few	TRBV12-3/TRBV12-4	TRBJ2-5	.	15	CARSSSRTARETQYF	TGTGCCAGAAGCTCGTCTCGGACGGCCCGGGAGACCCAGTACTTC
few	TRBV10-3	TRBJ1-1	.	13	CAIGRTVNTEAFF	TGTGCCATCGGCCGGACAGTGAACACTGAAGCTTTCTTT
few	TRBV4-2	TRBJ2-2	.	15	CASSQIGHRTGELFF	TGTGCCAGCAGCCAAATTGGACACCGCACCGGGGAGCTGTTTTTT
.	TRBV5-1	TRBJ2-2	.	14	CASSLLVNTGELFF	TGCGCCAGCAGCTTACTAGTAAACACCGGGGAGCTGTTTTTT
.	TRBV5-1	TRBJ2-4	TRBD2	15	CASSLRGGDENIQYF	TGCGCCAGCAGCCTACGGGGAGGGGATGAAAACATTCAGTACTTC
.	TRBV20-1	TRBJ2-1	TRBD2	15	CSARDAGTSGPEQFF	TGCAGTGCTAGAGACGCCGGGACTAGCGGGCCAGAGCAGTTCTTC
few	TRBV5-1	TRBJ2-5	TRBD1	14	CASSLTGGKETQYF	TGCGCCAGCAGCTTAACAGGGGGTAAAGAGACCCAGTACTTC
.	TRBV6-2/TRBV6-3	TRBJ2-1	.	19	CASKPPGGRRGSSYNEQFF	TGTGCCAGCAAGCCCCCCGGGGGGCGGCGGGGGAGCTCCTACAATGAGCAGTTCTTC
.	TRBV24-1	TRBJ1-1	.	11	CATRRGTEAFF	TGTGCCACCCGGAGGGGCACTGAAGCTTTCTTT